The 17 T cell receptor beta chains below come from one sample, sequenced in a study of OX40 agonist ivuxolimab in advanced cancers. The table came from immunoSEQ multiplex PCR; TCRdb's copy has only in-frame clones and leaves some out. The sample shows roughly 90,000 clones, about 89% of them seen only once. Specimen: CD4+ or CD8+ T cells sorted from blood, collected in a trial of the OX40 agonist ivuxolimab. The source is an adult with an advanced solid tumor such as melanoma, head and neck, liver or kidney cancer.

This rearrangement joins TRBV27 to TRBJ2-3; 8 bases are a match to TRBD2. Germline V gives CDR1 MNHEY, CDR2 SMNVEV (reference sequence). The CDR3 loop spans 15 amino acids. The J segment lost 3 bases and the V segment lost 2 bases, leaving 4 bases of the junction unmatched. The CDR3 DNA sequence: TGTGCCAGCAGTTTAGAGCGGGAGAAAACAGATACGCAGTATTTT. It specifies CASSLEREKTDTQYF.

This clone was counted between two and nine times. The J gene is TRBJ2-4, the V gene TRBV15; possibly TRBD2 for D (6 bases). Between the trimmed V and J ends, which lost 0 bases and 1 base, there was a span of 16 bases. This CDR3 has 18 residues. Germline CDR1 reads LNHNV; CDR2 reads YYDKDF (reference sequence). CDR3 in amino acids: CATSRDSASDRAKNIQYF. The CDR3, as DNA: TGTGCCACCAGCAGAGATTCGGCTAGCGATAGGGCCAAAAACATTCAGTACTTC.

The V gene is TRBV9, the J gene TRBJ2-2; 9 bases fit TRBD1. V lost 4 bases, J lost 7 bases, and 8 bases stayed unmatched. CDR3 size: 15 residues. Germline V gives CDR1 SGDLS, CDR2 YYNGEE. The CDR3 sequence: CASSLWTGANGELFF. CDR3 bases: TGTGCCAGCAGCTTATGGACAGGGGCAAACGGGGAGCTGTTTTTT.

The chain recombines TRBV2 with TRBJ2-1; TRBD2 matches 10 bases. CDR1 and CDR2 from the germline V gene are SNHLY and FYNNEI. After removal of 9 bases from V and 6 bases from J, the junction contained 11 bases not matched to a gene. CDR3 length equals 15 residues. The CDR3 DNA follows: TGTGCCAGACATGCGACTAGCGGGTTAGCCAATGAGCAGTTCTTC. Its protein is CARHATSGLANEQFF.

The rearrangement links TRBV7-2 to TRBJ2-2; D is uncertain. There are 14 residues in the CDR3. In germline, CDR1 is SGHTA, CDR2 FQGNSA. With 2 bases removed from V and 4 bases from J, the gap between germline ends came to 8 bases. CDR3 sequence reads: CASSLNLLTGELFF. In DNA form, the CDR3 reads TGTGCCAGCAGCTTAAACCTCCTCACCGGGGAGCTGTTTTTT.

There are a few counts of this clone. This chain uses TRBV5-5 with TRBJ2-7; either TRBD1 or TRBD2 may fit D (5 bases each). Germline V gives CDR1 SGHKS, CDR2 YYEKEE (reference sequence). The ends were cut back, 0 bases at V and 0 bases at J, with 7 bases in the middle. The length of the CDR3 is 14 residues. The CDR3 bases are TGTGCCAGCAGCTTGGTGGGGGACTCCTACGAGCAGTACTTC. Protein product: CASSLVGDSYEQYF. The full variable domain, in which reference TRBV5-5 and TRBJ2-7 provide the parts outside the CDR3, is DAGVTQSPTHLIKTRGQQVTLRCSPISGHKSVSWYQQVLGQGPQFIFQYYEKEERGRGNFPDRFSARQFPNYSSELNVNALLLGDSALYLCASSLVGDSYEQYFGPGTRLTVT.

The chain links TRBV6-5 to TRBJ2-7, with a weak D call TRBD1 (8 bases). This CDR3 spans 15 amino acids. V dropped 6 bases and J dropped 0 bases, with 15 bases sitting between them. Germline CDR1 reads MNHEY; CDR2 reads SVGAGI. Here the CDR3 reads CASRLQGEGSYEQYF. CDR3 DNA: TGTGCCAGCAGACTACAGGGGGAGGGCTCCTACGAGCAGTACTTC.

On this clone: The junction does not match germline at one end; this may be a read error. V usage is TRBV30 and J usage is TRBJ1-1; D might be TRBD1 (6 bases). Germline assignment: CDR1 GTSNPN and CDR2 SVGIG (reference sequence). The CDR3 contains 14 residues. CDR3 sequence: CARSWGRPGTEAFF. As DNA, the CDR3 is TGTGCCCGGAGTTGGGGGCGGCCGGGGACTGAAGCTTTCTTT.

This clone was counted once. The chain couples TRBV6-1 to TRBJ2-3; D is uncertain. This CDR3 has 12 amino acids. V was cut by 7 bases and J by 1 base, with 6 bases left in between. The V gene's germline CDR1 is MNHNS and CDR2 SASEGT. The CDR3 loop reads CASNSGTDTQYF. CDR3 sequence (DNA): TGTGCCAGCAATTCTGGCACAGATACGCAGTATTTT.

The CDR3 is CASSQGADTQYF. CDR3 in DNA: TGTGCCAGCAGCCAGGGGGCAGATACGCAGTATTTT. V is TRBV7-3 and J is TRBJ2-3; 7 bases fit TRBD1. V trimming: 5 bases; J trimming: 4 bases; junction bases outside the gene matches: 0. CDR3 length: 12 residues. Per the germline V gene, CDR1 is SGHTA and CDR2 is FQGTGA.

This rearrangement joins TRBV6-6 to TRBJ1-1, with no clear D. The CDR3 extends over 14 amino acids. V lost 3 bases, J lost 3 bases, and 11 bases lay in between. The germline V gene has CDR1 MNHNY and CDR2 SVGAGI (reference sequence). The CDR3 nucleotides read TGTGCCAGCAGTTATAAAGTGGAGGACACTGAAGCTTTCTTT. Translating it yields CASSYKVEDTEAFF.

This rearrangement joins TRBV2 to TRBJ2-5; D call uncertain. V gave up 7 bases and J gave up 4 bases, with 10 bases separating them. The germline CDR1 and CDR2 sequences are SNHLY and FYNNEI. The CDR3 has 12 residues. CDR3: CASIRQAETQYF. For the CDR3, the DNA is TGTGCCAGCATCCGGCAGGCAGAGACCCAGTACTTC.

V gene TRBV10-3 combines with J gene TRBJ2-2, with 8 bases lining up with TRBD2. CDR1 and CDR2 from the germline V gene are ENHRY and SYGVKD. There are 17 residues in the CDR3. J gave up 7 bases and V 6 bases, and 16 bases lay outside the gene matches. The CDR3 is CAIRWETGTSDGGELFF. The CDR3 nucleotides are TGTGCCATCAGATGGGAAACCGGGACTAGTGATGGCGGGGAGCTGTTTTTT.

The rearrangement joins TRBV5-4 to TRBJ2-7; 7 bases fit TRBD1. V lost 0 bases and J lost 0; bases outside the gene matches: 3. Germline CDR1 is SGHNT and CDR2 is YYREEE (reference sequence). The CDR3 sequence is 15 residues long. The CDR3 region is CASSLGQGSSYEQYF. CDR3 sequence (DNA): TGTGCCAGCAGCTTGGGACAGGGATCCTCCTACGAGCAGTACTTC.

V gene TRBV5-1 combines with J gene TRBJ2-5, with D perhaps matching TRBD2 (6 bases). Germline loops: CDR1 SGHRS, CDR2 YFSETQ. The CDR3 sequence is 15 residues long. The V gene lost 3 bases and the J gene lost 4 bases, with 16 bases spanning the gap. CDR3: CASSSLVGGGETQYF. Written as DNA, the CDR3 is TGCGCCAGCAGCTCACTAGTTGGGGGAGGAGAGACCCAGTACTTC.

The CDR3 sequence is CASSTGQVQPQHF. In nucleotides, the CDR3 is TGTGCCAGCAGTACGGGACAGGTTCAGCCCCAGCATTTT. J is TRBJ1-5 and V is TRBV28, with 8 nucleotides matching TRBD1. Trimming at V came to 5 bases and at J to 6 bases, leaving 3 bases not matched to a gene. Germline V gives CDR1 MDHEN, CDR2 SYDVKM. The CDR3 is made up of 13 amino acids.

The chain couples TRBV7-9 to TRBJ1-1; no definite D call. Germline loops: CDR1 SEHNR, CDR2 FQNEAQ (reference sequence). CDR3 length equals 12 residues. V gave up 3 bases and J gave up 2 bases, with 4 bases separating them. The CDR3 here is CASSLFNTEAFF. The CDR3 DNA sequence: TGTGCCAGCAGCTTGTTCAACACTGAAGCTTTCTTT.